This entry features one TCR beta chain sequence. Its antigen is currently unknown. This sample is part of a study of CD8+ T cells in alopecia areata. General study results and limits: Relative to normal scalp, lesional scalp, especially alopecia totalis/universalis, showed higher clonality.

Extraction of RNA preceded its reverse transcription into cDNA, which served as the sequencing template. TCRdb's copy holds only in-frame clones and misses some; the assay was immunoSEQ multiplex PCR. The data hold about 99,000 clones, with roughly 53% observed a single time. Germline V gives CDR1 SGHNT, CDR2 YYREEE (reference sequence). This CDR3 is built from 14 residues. The V segment lost 0 bases and the J segment 11 bases; nucleotides outside the gene matches: 9. V and J are TRBV5-4 and TRBJ1-2; 8 nucleotides match TRBD1. The receptor comes from a human donor in good health. The sample taken for sequencing was CD4+ T cells sorted from blood. CDR3 sequence: CASSLGQGTTPYTF. The CDR3 DNA is TGTGCCAGCAGCTTGGGACAGGGGACAACTCCATACACCTTC.